Listed below are T cell receptor beta chains from one sample, sequenced in a study of cytomegalovirus exposure and HLA in healthy donors. The repertoire was sequenced with immunoSEQ multiplex PCR; TCRdb's copy has only in-frame clones and lacks some. This table holds about 230,000 clones, about 77% found once. The sequencing input was PBMCs. These receptors originate from a boy aged 5-17 years in good health and CMV-seronegative. Each CDR3 is given with its conserved first and last residue. The D gene is left open where the match is weak. A row's size may be missing; if present it is once, few, many or a size class.

clone_size	v_call	d_call	j_call	cdr3_nt	cdr3_aa
.	TRBV19	.	TRBJ1-6	TGTGCCAGTACCCCGACACTTTATAATTCACCCCTCCACTTT	CASTPTLYNSPLHF
.	TRBV7-2	.	TRBJ1-2	TGTGCCAGCAGCCGAGCTAACTATGGCTACACCTTC	CASSRANYGYTF
.	TRBV29-1	TRBD1	TRBJ2-5	TGCAGCGTCGACGACAGGGGGCCAGAGACCCAGTACTTC	CSVDDRGPETQYF
.	TRBV5-6	.	TRBJ2-5	TGTGCCAGCAGCCAACTAGCTCATGAGACCCAGTACTTC	CASSQLAHETQYF
.	TRBV7-2	.	TRBJ2-2	TGTGCCAGCAGCTTAGCCAGACTAGGAGGCACCGGGGAGCTGTTTTTT	CASSLARLGGTGELFF
few	TRBV5-6	TRBD2	TRBJ2-7	TGTGCCAGCAGGCGGCTTAGCGGGACTAACGAGCAGTACTTC	CASRRLSGTNEQYF
.	TRBV28	.	TRBJ2-1	TGTGCCAGCAGTTTCCCCTCGTCACAGGGCTGGAATGAGCAGTTCTTC	CASSFPSSQGWNEQFF
few	TRBV10-1	.	TRBJ1-3	TGCGCCAGCAGTGACAGGGTGGATGGAAACACCATATATTTT	CASSDRVDGNTIYF
.	TRBV30	.	TRBJ2-1	TGTGCCTGGGGACTTACTGGGATAGATGAGCAGTTCTTC	CAWGLTGIDEQFF
.	TRBV5-1	.	TRBJ1-1	TGCGCCAGCAGCTTTGGCGGCATGAACACTGAAGCTTTCTTT	CASSFGGMNTEAFF
.	TRBV4-1	TRBD2	TRBJ2-3	TGCGCCAGCAGCACCCGGGGGGTTAGCACAGATACGCAGTATTTT	CASSTRGVSTDTQYF
.	TRBV14	TRBD1	TRBJ2-1	TGTGCCAGCAGCCATGGCCTGACAGGGGCCCCCTACAATGAGCAGTTCTTC	CASSHGLTGAPYNEQFF
.	TRBV2	.	TRBJ1-5	TGTGCCACTGTCGGGGGGTCTGGGGCGCCCCAGCATTTT	CATVGGSGAPQHF
.	TRBV12-5	TRBD1	TRBJ2-1	TGTGCTAGTGGCACAGGGGATGTCCCCGGTGAGCAGTTCTTC	CASGTGDVPGEQFF
.	TRBV13	.	TRBJ2-7	TGTGCCAGCAGCCCGGAGGGCTCGGGGCCATACGAGCAGTACTTC	CASSPEGSGPYEQYF
.	TRBV16	TRBD1	TRBJ1-4	TGTGCCAGCAGCCAAGGACAGGCTAATGAAAAACTGTTTTTT	CASSQGQANEKLFF
.	TRBV4-1	.	TRBJ1-2	TGCGCCAGCAGCCAAGAGGTATCGGGACACTTCTATGGCTACACCTTC	CASSQEVSGHFYGYTF
.	TRBV27	TRBD1	TRBJ2-5	TGTGCCAGCAGTCCATATCCGACAGGGATTGGAGAGACCCAGTACTTC	CASSPYPTGIGETQYF
.	TRBV19	.	TRBJ1-6	TGTGCCAGTAGTATGGAGCTGAGCTCCTATAATTCACCCCTCCACTTT	CASSMELSSYNSPLHF
.	TRBV7-8	.	TRBJ1-2	TGTGCCAGCAGCTTAGCGCATTTCCAGGGAACCTATGGCTACACCTTC	CASSLAHFQGTYGYTF
.	TRBV6-1	.	TRBJ1-5	TGTGCCAGCGCTTTTTGGGGGCAGGGCAATCAGCCCCAGCATTTT	CASAFWGQGNQPQHF
.	TRBV18	.	TRBJ2-7	TGTGCCAGCTCACCAAGGGAGGACTCCCCCTCAGGGCAGTACTTC	CASSPREDSPSGQYF
.	TRBV25-1	.	TRBJ1-1	TGTGCCAGCAGTGATCACAGGGATGGCGCTGAAGCTTTCTTT	CASSDHRDGAEAFF
.	TRBV4-1	.	TRBJ1-1	TGCGCCAGCAGCCAAGACGCGGTCTCTGAAGCTTTCTTT	CASSQDAVSEAFF
.	TRBV5-6	.	TRBJ1-1	TGTGCCAGCAGCTTGGGAGGCCCCTTTACTGAAGCTTTCTTT	CASSLGGPFTEAFF
.	TRBV7-6	.	TRBJ1-1	TGTGCCAGCAGCTTGGGGGGAAATAGGGGTGAAGCTTTCTTT	CASSLGGNRGEAFF
once	TRBV11-3	.	TRBJ2-1	TGTGCCAGCAGCCCCAGCGGGTTATTTGCCTACAATGAGCAGTTCTTC	CASSPSGLFAYNEQFF
.	TRBV10-1	.	TRBJ2-1	TGCGCCAGCAGTGAGATGCGGTTCCATGAGCAGTTCTTC	CASSEMRFHEQFF
.	TRBV6-5	TRBD1	TRBJ1-2	TGTGCCAGCAGTTACTCGACAGGGTATACCTATGGCTACACCTTC	CASSYSTGYTYGYTF
.	TRBV5-4	.	TRBJ1-3	TGTGCCAGCAGCTTCTCCCTTGGAAACACCATATATTTT	CASSFSLGNTIYF
once	TRBV4-1	TRBD1	TRBJ1-1	TGCGCCAGCAGCCAAGTTGACAGGGGAAGGGCTGAAGCTTTCTTT	CASSQVDRGRAEAFF
.	TRBV19	TRBD1	TRBJ2-7	TGTGCCAGTAGTATGGGGACAGGCTTCTACGAGCAGTACTTC	CASSMGTGFYEQYF
few	TRBV6-1	TRBD1	TRBJ2-3	TGTGCCAGCAGTGAAAGACAGGGGGGCCGGAGCACAGATACGCAGTATTTT	CASSERQGGRSTDTQYF
.	TRBV6-1	.	TRBJ1-5	TGTGCCAGCATGCGGGGAAGCGATAGCAATCAGCCCCAGCATTTT	CASMRGSDSNQPQHF
.	TRBV6-5	TRBD1	TRBJ1-1	TGTGCCAGCAGTTACCCAGGGACAGGGCTAAACACTGAAGCTTTCTTT	CASSYPGTGLNTEAFF
.	TRBV10-1	.	TRBJ1-6	TGCGCCAGCAGTGATCGTCCCGAGCCCCTCCACTTT	CASSDRPEPLHF
.	TRBV11-2	.	TRBJ2-7	TGTGCCAGCAGCCCCGGGGGGCTTTCTTGGGACTTC	CASSPGGLSWDF
.	TRBV6-5	.	TRBJ1-2	TGTGCCAGCAGTTACTCAGAAGGGGCGCACAACTATGGCTACACCTTC	CASSYSEGAHNYGYTF
few	TRBV6-6	TRBD2	TRBJ2-5	TGTGCCAGCAGACGGGGACTAGTAGAGACCCAGTACTTC	CASRRGLVETQYF
.	TRBV6-1	.	TRBJ2-7	TGTGCCAGCACCTCCGACAGTAGCTACGAGCAGTACTTC	CASTSDSSYEQYF
.	TRBV5-1	TRBD1	TRBJ2-3	TGCGCCAGCAGCACCCGACAGGGTGAATCATACACAGATACGCAGTATTTT	CASSTRQGESYTDTQYF
.	TRBV5-6	TRBD2	TRBJ2-7	TGTGCCAGCAGCGCGAGCGGCCTAGCGGACTCCTACGAGCAGTACTTC	CASSASGLADSYEQYF
.	TRBV6-1	TRBD1	TRBJ1-2	TGTGCCAGCTGCCGGGACAGGGCGAACTATGGCTACACCTTC	CASCRDRANYGYTF